The 20 T cell receptor beta chains below were found in one sample sequenced in a study of identical twins. TCRdb passed the 5' RACE reads through MiXCR, listing each CDR3 protein once. The sample carries roughly 500,000 distinct CDR3 sequences, approximately 22% recorded once. This sample was shared with a second study, whose subject was T cells expressing NK-cell markers.

Sequencing was carried out using CD4+ T cells sorted from blood. These receptors originate from a woman younger than 35 in good health.

The J gene is TRBJ2-5, the V gene TRBV5-4; TRBD2 is a possible D gene (6 bases). This CDR3 contains 16 residues. Trimming shortened V by 5 bases and J by 6 bases, and 23 bases separated the two germline ends. CDR1 SGHNT and CDR2 YYREEE come from the germline V gene (reference sequence). The CDR3 here is CASREGGPASEKTQYF. The CDR3 nucleotides are TGTGCCAGCAGGGAGGGAGGTCCGGCTTCTGAAAAGACCCAGTACTTC.

This clonotype turned up a few times. This chain uses TRBV2 with TRBJ2-1; 12 bases agree with TRBD2. CDR1 is SNHLY and CDR2 is FYNNEI in the germline V gene. The length of the CDR3 is 15 residues. V dropped 9 bases and J dropped 4; count of bases not matched to a gene: 7. The CDR3 region is CASSEGLAGYNEQFF. The CDR3 bases are TGTGCCAGTTCGGAGGGACTAGCGGGTTACAATGAGCAGTTCTTC.

The chain links TRBV15 to TRBJ2-2, with D unresolved. The CDR3 runs 13 residues. Trimming pared 1 base from V and 7 bases from J, leaving 7 bases between. Germline values: CDR1 LNHNV, CDR2 YYDKDF (reference sequence). CDR3 coding DNA: TGTGCCACCAGCAGAGTAGGGAACGGGGAGCTGTTTTTT. Translating gives CATSRVGNGELFF.

This clonotype was observed a few times. This chain connects TRBV6-1 to TRBJ1-1; D is ambiguous. CDR3 length: 14 amino acids. Germline V gene data show CDR1 as MNHNS and CDR2 as SASEGT. V was cut by 8 bases and J by 1 base, with 14 bases left in between. The CDR3 here is CASYLEARNTEAFF. The CDR3 region has the DNA TGTGCCAGCTACCTGGAAGCTCGGAACACTGAAGCTTTCTTT.

V and J are TRBV29-1 and TRBJ1-5, with D maybe TRBD1 (5 bases). V shed 3 bases and J shed 7 bases, with 10 bases lying between them. Germline V lookup: CDR1 SQVTM, CDR2 ANQGSEA. CDR3 length: 12 amino acids. The CDR3 nucleotides are TGCAGCGTTGATGGGCCAGGGCAGCCCCAGCATTTT. Its protein product is CSVDGPGQPQHF.

This clonotype showed up just a few times. This chain uses TRBV5-6 with TRBJ2-7; D remains unclear. V was clipped by 5 bases and J by 6 bases, with 12 bases between them. The CDR3 is 12 amino acids. Germline CDR1 reads SGHDT; CDR2 reads YYEEEE. The chain's CDR3 is CASSYGVREQYF. CDR3 in DNA: TGTGCCAGCAGTTATGGAGTTCGCGAGCAGTACTTC.

The sample holds a few counts of this clonotype. The chain has TRBV2 and TRBJ1-1; no clear D. The CDR3 covers 13 residues. Germline loops: CDR1 SNHLY, CDR2 FYNNEI. The V gene lost 4 bases and the J gene lost 1 base, with 7 bases spanning the gap. CDR3 in DNA: TGTGCCAGCAGTGCTGAGCAGAACACTGAAGCTTTCTTT. It translates to CASSAEQNTEAFF.

The gene calls are TRBV5-5 and TRBJ1-1; D is unresolved. This CDR3 has 13 amino acids. Germline V gene sequence: CDR1 SGHKS, CDR2 YYEKEE (reference sequence). Trimming stripped 4 bases from V and 0 bases from J, with 7 bases between. The CDR3 DNA reads as TGTGCCAGCAGCCCTGCGCTGAACACTGAAGCTTTCTTT. Translated: CASSPALNTEAFF.

This clonotype was recorded only once. The genes are TRBV7-2 and TRBJ2-5; 8 bases are shared with TRBD1. Germline V gives CDR1 SGHTA, CDR2 FQGNSA. The CDR3 has 18 residues. Trimming removed 2 bases from V and 1 base from J; junction bases left unmatched: 12. The CDR3 DNA is TGTGCCAGCAGCTTAAGCGCGACCCAGGGGGCCGGCCAAGAGACCCAGTACTTC. Translating it yields CASSLSATQGAGQETQYF.

V usage is TRBV9 and J usage is TRBJ1-1; D remains ambiguous. The V and J ends lost 5 bases and 12 bases respectively, with 14 bases between them. The germline CDR1 and CDR2 sequences are SGDLS and YYNGEE. The CDR3 loop spans 11 amino acids. The CDR3 bases are TGTGCCAGCAGTCCGGACGACATCCCTTTCTTT. This gives the protein CASSPDDIPFF. The whole variable domain, remainder taken from reference TRBV9 and TRBJ1-1, is DSGVTQTPKHLITATGQRVTLRCSPRSGDLSVYWYQQSLDQGLQFLIQYYNGEERAKGNILERFSAQQFPDLHSELNLSSLELGDSALYFCASSPDDIPFFGQGTRLTVV.

CDR3 bases: TGTGCCAGCACCTCTACGTTGAGGACAGGGGGAGGAGAGACCCAGTACTTC. Its protein is CASTSTLRTGGGETQYF. The chain joins TRBV12-3 or TRBV12-4 to TRBJ2-5, with 10 nucleotides matching TRBD1. The V and J ends lost 7 bases and 4 bases, in that order; junction bases with no gene match: 15. This CDR3 region has 17 residues.

The V and J genes are TRBV7-2 and TRBJ2-2; unclear D gene. Trimming removed 3 bases from V and 7 bases from J, with 6 bases in between. CDR1 and CDR2 from the germline V gene are SGHTA and FQGNSA. CDR3 length: 12 residues. CDR3 amino acids: CASSFYGGELFF. CDR3 DNA: TGTGCCAGCAGCTTCTACGGCGGGGAGCTGTTTTTT.

The DNA of the CDR3 is TGTGCCATCAGTGGCGCTGTTGGGGAGACCCAGTACTTC. Protein: CAISGAVGETQYF. The chain is built from TRBV10-3 and TRBJ2-5; D is uncertain. The CDR3 is 13 residues long. CDR1 ENHRY and CDR2 SYGVKD come from the germline V gene. V dropped 4 bases and J dropped 5 bases, with 11 bases sitting between them.

The gene calls are TRBV7-9 and TRBJ2-3; 12 bases are a match to TRBD2. Trimming at V came to 1 base and at J to 4 bases, leaving 3 bases not matched to a gene. Per the germline V gene, CDR1 is SEHNR and CDR2 is FQNEAQ (reference sequence). CDR3 length: 16 amino acids. The CDR3 region is CASSLGTSGDADTQYF. The DNA for the CDR3 is TGTGCCAGCAGCTTAGGGACTAGCGGGGACGCAGATACGCAGTATTTT.

This chain links TRBV6-5 with TRBJ2-1, with 9 bases that match TRBD2. The CDR3 loop spans 17 amino acids. Losses at the gene ends were 4 bases for V and 6 bases for J; bases not matched to a gene: 13. Per the germline V gene, CDR1 is MNHEY and CDR2 is SVGAGI. The CDR3 DNA sequence: TGTGCCAGCAGTTCCCGTTTCGGCGGGAGGGCCACCAATGAGCAGTTCTTC. It codes for CASSSRFGGRATNEQFF.

The chain uses TRBV18 and TRBJ2-3, with D tentatively TRBD2 (6 bases). The CDR3 runs 15 residues. Germline V CDR1 and CDR2: KGHSH, LQKENI. The V end was cut by 0 bases, the J end by 8 bases, with 15 bases between. The CDR3 protein is CASSPPSGGRGTQYF. As DNA, the CDR3 is TGTGCCAGCTCACCACCTAGCGGTGGACGGGGTACGCAGTATTTT. Combining the CDR3 with reference TRBV18 and TRBJ2-3 gives the whole variable domain NAGVMQNPRHLVRRRGQEARLRCSPMKGHSHVYWYRQLPEEGLKFMVYLQKENIIDESGMPKERFSAEFPKEGPSILRIQQVVRGDSAAYFCASSPPSGGRGTQYFGPGTRLTVL.

This clonotype was recorded a few times. The chain carries TRBV20-1 and TRBJ1-1; D uncertain. The CDR3 has 13 amino acids. The V and J ends lost 5 bases and 4 bases respectively, with 14 bases between them. Germline V gene lookup returns CDR1 DFQATT and CDR2 SNEGSKA (reference sequence). The CDR3 DNA follows: TGCAGTGCTCCCGGTCCCGAGGGCACTGAAGCTTTCTTT. Translation gives CSAPGPEGTEAFF.

The chain combines TRBV5-1 with TRBJ1-1; D is perhaps TRBD1 (6 bases). This CDR3 comprises 15 residues. V lost 4 bases to trimming and J lost 0 bases, with 13 bases between them. The germline V gene encodes CDR1 SGHRS and CDR2 YFSETQ. CDR3 in amino acids: CASSRTTGLNTEAFF. Here the CDR3 DNA reads TGCGCCAGCAGCCGGACAACAGGGTTGAACACTGAAGCTTTCTTT.

V is TRBV20-1 and J is TRBJ1-1, with 8 nucleotides matching TRBD1. The germline V gene encodes CDR1 DFQATT and CDR2 SNEGSKA (reference sequence). This CDR3 has 12 residues. CDR3 in DNA: TGCAGCCTACAGGGGGGGAGTCCTGAAGCTTTCTTT. Its protein is CSLQGGSPEAFF.

This clonotype was detected only once. The chain joins TRBV20-1 to TRBJ2-2, with TRBD2 as a possible D gene (6 bases). This CDR3 has 14 residues. Looked up from germline, CDR1 is DFQATT and CDR2 is SNEGSKA (reference sequence). The V gene lost 7 bases and the J gene lost 4 bases, with 16 bases spanning the gap. In DNA form, the CDR3 reads TGCAGTGTCTTGACTAGTATGGGCACCGGGGAGCTGTTTTTT. It encodes CSVLTSMGTGELFF.